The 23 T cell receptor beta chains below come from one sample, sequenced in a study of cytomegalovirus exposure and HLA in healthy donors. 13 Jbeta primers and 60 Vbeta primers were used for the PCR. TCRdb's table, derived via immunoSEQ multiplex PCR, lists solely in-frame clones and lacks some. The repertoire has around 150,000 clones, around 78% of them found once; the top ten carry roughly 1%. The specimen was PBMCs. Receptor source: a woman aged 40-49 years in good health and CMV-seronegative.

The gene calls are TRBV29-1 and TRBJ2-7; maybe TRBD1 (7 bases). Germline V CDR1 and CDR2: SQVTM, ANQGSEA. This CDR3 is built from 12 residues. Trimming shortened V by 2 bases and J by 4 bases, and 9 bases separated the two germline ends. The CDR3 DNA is TGCAGCGTTGAACAGGGGGGTTACGAGCAGTACTTC. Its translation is CSVEQGGYEQYF.

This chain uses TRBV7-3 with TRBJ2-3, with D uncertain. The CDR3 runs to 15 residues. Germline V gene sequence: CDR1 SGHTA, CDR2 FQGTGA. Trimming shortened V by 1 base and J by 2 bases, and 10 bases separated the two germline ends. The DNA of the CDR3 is TGTGCCAGCAGCTTAAGTGCAAGCGACACAGATACGCAGTATTTT. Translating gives CASSLSASDTDTQYF.

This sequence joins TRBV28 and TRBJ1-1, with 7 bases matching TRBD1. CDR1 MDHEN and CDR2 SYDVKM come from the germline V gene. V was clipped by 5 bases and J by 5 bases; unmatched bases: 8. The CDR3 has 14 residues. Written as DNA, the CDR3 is TGTGCCAGCAGTATCGGGACAGTTAGGACTGAAGCTTTCTTT. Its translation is CASSIGTVRTEAFF.

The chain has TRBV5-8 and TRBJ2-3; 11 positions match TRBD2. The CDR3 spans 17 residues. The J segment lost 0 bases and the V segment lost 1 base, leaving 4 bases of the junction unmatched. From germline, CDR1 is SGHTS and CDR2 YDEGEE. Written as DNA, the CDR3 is TGTGCCAGCAGCTTGACTAGCGGGAGCTCCAGCACAGATACGCAGTATTTT. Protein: CASSLTSGSSSTDTQYF. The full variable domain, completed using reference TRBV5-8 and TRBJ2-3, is EAGVTQSPTHLIKTRGQQATLRCSPISGHTSVYWYQQALGLGLQFLLWYDEGEERNRGNFPPRFSGRQFPNYSSELNVNALELEDSALYLCASSLTSGSSSTDTQYFGPGTRLTVL.

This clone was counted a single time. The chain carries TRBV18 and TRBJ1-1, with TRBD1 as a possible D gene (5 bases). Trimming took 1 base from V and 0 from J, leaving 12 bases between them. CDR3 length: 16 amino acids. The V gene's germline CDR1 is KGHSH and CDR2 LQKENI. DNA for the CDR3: TGTGCCAGCTCACCACAATCAGGGCAGTTGAACACTGAAGCTTTCTTT. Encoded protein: CASSPQSGQLNTEAFF.

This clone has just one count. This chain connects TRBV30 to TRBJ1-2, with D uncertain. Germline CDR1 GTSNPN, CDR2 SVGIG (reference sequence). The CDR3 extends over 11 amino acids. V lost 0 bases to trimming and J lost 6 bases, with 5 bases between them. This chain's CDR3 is CAWSVQDGYTF. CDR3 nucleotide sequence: TGTGCCTGGAGTGTACAAGATGGCTACACCTTC.

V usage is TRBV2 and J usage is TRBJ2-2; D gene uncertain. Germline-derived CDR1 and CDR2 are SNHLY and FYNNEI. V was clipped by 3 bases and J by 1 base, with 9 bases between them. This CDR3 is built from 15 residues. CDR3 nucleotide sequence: TGTGCCAGCAGTGATTTAGGAGTGAACACCGGGGAGCTGTTTTTT. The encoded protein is CASSDLGVNTGELFF.

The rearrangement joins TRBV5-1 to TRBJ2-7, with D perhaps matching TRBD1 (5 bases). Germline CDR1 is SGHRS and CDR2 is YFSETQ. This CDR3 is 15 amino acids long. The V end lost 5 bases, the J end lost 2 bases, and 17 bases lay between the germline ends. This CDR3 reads CASRRLDMPAYEQYF. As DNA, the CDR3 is TGCGCCAGCAGGCGGTTGGACATGCCCGCCTACGAGCAGTACTTC.

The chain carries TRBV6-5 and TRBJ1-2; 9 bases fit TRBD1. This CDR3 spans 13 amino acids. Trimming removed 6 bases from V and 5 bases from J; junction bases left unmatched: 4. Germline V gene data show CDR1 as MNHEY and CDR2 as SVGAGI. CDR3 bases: TGTGCCAGCAGGAGACAGGGGGTGTATGGCTACACCTTC. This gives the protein CASRRQGVYGYTF.

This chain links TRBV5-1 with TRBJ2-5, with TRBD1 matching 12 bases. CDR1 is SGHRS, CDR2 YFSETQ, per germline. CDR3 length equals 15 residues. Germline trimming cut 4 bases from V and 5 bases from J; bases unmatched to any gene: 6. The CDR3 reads CASSRLGTGGETQYF. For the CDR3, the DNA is TGCGCCAGCAGCCGACTGGGGACAGGGGGCGAGACCCAGTACTTC. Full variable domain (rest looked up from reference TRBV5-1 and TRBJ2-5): KAGVTQTPRYLIKTRGQQVTLSCSPISGHRSVSWYQQTPGQGLQFLFEYFSETQRNKGNFPGRFSGRQFSNSRSEMNVSTLELGDSALYLCASSRLGTGGETQYFGPGTRLLVL.

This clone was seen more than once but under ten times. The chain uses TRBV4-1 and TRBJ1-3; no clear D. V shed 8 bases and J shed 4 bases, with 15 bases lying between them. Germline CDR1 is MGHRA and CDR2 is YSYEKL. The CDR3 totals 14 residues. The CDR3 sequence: CASGAITEGNTIYF. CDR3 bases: TGCGCCAGCGGAGCCATTACTGAAGGAAACACCATATATTTT.

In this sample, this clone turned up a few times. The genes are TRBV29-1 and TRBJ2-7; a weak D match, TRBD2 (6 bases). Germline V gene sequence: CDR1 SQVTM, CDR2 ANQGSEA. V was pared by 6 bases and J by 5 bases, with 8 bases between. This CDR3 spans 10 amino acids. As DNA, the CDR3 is TGCAGCGTAGGGACTGACGAGCAGTACTTC. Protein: CSVGTDEQYF.

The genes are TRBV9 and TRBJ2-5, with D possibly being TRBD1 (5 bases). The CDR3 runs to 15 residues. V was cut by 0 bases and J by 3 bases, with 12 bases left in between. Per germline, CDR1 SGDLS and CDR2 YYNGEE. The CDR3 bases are TGTGCCAGCAGCGTAGATGGGGCAGGAAAAGAGACCCAGTACTTC. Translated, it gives CASSVDGAGKETQYF.

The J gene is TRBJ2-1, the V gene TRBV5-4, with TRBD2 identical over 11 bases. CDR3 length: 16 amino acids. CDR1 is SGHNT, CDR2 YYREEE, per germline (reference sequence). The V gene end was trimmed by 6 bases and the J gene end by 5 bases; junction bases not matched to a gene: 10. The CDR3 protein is CASTISGTSGNNEQFF. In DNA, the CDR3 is TGTGCCAGCACCATCTCCGGGACTAGCGGAAACAATGAGCAGTTCTTC.

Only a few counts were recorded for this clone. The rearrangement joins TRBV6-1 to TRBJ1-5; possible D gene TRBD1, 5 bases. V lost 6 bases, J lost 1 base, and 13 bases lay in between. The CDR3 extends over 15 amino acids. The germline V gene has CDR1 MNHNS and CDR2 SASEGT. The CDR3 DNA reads TGTGCCAGCAGCACCGGGGGGTTCAGCAATCAGCCCCAGCATTTT. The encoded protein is CASSTGGFSNQPQHF.

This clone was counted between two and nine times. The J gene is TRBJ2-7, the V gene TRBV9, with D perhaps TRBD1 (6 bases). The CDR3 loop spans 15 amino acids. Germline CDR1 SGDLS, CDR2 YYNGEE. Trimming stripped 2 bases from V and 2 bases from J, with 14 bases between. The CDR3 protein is CASSVDQDSTYEQYF. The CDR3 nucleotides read TGTGCCAGCAGCGTCGATCAGGACAGTACCTACGAGCAGTACTTC.

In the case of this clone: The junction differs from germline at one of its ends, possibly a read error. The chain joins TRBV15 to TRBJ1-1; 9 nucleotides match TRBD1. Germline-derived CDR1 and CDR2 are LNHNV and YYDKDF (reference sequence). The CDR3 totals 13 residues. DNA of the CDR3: TGTGCCTCCAGGGGGACAGGGTTTCCTGAAGCTTTCTTT. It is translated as CASRGTGFPEAFF.

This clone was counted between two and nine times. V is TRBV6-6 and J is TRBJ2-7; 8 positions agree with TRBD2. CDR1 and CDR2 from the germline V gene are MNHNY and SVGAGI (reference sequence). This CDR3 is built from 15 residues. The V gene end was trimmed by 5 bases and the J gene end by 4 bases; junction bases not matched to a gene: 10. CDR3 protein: CASSNGREGRYEQYF. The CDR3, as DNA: TGTGCCAGCAGTAACGGACGGGAGGGCCGTTACGAGCAGTACTTC.

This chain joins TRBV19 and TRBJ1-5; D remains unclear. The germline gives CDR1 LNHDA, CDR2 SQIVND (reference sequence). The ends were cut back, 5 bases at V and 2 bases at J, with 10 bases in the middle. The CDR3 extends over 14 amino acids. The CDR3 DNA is TGTGCCAGTAGTGCTGCCGGTGGCAATCAGCCCCAGCATTTT. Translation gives CASSAAGGNQPQHF.

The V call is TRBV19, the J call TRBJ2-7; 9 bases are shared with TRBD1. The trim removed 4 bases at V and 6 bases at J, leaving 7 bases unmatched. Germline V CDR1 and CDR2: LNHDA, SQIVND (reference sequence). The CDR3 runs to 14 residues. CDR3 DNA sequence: TGTGCCAGTAGTACCACCGGGACAGGGCCCGAGCAGTACTTC. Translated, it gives CASSTTGTGPEQYF.

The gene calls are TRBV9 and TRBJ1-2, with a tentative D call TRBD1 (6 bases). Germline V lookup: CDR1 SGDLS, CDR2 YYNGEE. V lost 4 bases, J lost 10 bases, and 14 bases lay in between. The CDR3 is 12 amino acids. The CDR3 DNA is TGTGCCAGCAGCACCGCGACAGGCTCCTACACCTTC. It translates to CASSTATGSYTF.

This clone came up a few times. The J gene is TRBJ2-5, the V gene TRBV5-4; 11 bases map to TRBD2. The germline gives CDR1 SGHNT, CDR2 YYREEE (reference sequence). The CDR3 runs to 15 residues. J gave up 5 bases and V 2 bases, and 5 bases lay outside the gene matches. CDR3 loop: CASSFRGLAAETQYF. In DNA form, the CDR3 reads TGTGCCAGCAGCTTTCGGGGACTAGCGGCGGAGACCCAGTACTTC.

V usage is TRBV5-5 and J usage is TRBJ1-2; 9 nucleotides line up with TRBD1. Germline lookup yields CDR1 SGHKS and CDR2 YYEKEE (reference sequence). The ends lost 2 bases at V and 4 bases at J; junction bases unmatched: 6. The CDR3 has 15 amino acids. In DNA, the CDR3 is TGTGCCAGCAGCTTCGGACAGGGGACACTCTATGGCTACACCTTC. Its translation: CASSFGQGTLYGYTF.